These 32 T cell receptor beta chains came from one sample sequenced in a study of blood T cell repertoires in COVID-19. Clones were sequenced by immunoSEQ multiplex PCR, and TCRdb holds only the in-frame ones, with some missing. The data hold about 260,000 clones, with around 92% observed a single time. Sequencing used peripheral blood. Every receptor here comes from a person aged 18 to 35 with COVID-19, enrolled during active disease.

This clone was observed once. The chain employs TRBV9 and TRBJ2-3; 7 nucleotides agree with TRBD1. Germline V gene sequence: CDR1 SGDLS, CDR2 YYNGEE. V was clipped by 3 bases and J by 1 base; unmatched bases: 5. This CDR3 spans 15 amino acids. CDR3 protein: CASSGGTAGTDTQYF. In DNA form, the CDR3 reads TGTGCCAGCAGCGGGGGGACAGCCGGCACAGATACGCAGTATTTT.

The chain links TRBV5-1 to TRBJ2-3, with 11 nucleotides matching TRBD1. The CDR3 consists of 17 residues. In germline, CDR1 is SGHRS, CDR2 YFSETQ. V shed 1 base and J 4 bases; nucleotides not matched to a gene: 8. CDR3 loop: CASSLMPGQGAADTQYF. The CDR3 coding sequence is TGCGCCAGCAGCTTGATGCCAGGACAGGGGGCGGCAGATACGCAGTATTTT.

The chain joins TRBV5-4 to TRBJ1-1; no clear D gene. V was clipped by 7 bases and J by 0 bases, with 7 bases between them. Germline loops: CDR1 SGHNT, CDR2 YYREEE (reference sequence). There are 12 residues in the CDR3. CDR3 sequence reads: CASPTLNTEAFF. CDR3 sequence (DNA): TGTGCCAGCCCTACCTTGAACACTGAAGCTTTCTTT.

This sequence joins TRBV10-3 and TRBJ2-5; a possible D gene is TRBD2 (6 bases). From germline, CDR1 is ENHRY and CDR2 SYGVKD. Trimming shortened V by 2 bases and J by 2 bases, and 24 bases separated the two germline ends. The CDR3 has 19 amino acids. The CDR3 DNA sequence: TGTGCCATCAGTGAGCCCCCAGGAGGGCAGGGCACCTTACAAGAGACCCAGTACTTC. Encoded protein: CAISEPPGGQGTLQETQYF.

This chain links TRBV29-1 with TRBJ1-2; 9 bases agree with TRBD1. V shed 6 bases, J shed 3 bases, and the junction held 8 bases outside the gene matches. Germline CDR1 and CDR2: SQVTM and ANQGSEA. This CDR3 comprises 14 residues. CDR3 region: CSVGFGDRDYGYTF. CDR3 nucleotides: TGCAGCGTGGGGTTCGGGGACAGGGACTATGGCTACACCTTC.

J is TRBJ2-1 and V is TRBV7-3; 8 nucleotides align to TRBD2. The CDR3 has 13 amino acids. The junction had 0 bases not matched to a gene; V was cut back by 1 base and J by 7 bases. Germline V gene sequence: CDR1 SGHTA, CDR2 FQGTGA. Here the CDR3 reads CASSLSGGNEQFF. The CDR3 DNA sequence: TGTGCCAGCAGCTTAAGCGGGGGGAATGAGCAGTTCTTC.

The CDR3, as DNA: TGTGCCAGCAGCTTGGAGGGGTCTCAGCCCCAGCATTTT. Encoded protein: CASSLEGSQPQHF. The V call is TRBV5-4, the J call TRBJ1-5, with D maybe TRBD1 (5 bases). CDR1 SGHNT and CDR2 YYREEE come from the germline V gene (reference sequence). Trimming pared 0 bases from V and 6 bases from J, leaving 7 bases between. This CDR3 is 13 amino acids long.

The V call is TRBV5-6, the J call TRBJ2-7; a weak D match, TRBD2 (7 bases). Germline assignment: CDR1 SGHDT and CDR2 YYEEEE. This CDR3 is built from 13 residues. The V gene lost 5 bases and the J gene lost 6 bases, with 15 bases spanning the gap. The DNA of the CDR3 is TGTGCCAGCAGTTGGACAGCGGGGTCCGAGCAGTACTTC. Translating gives CASSWTAGSEQYF.

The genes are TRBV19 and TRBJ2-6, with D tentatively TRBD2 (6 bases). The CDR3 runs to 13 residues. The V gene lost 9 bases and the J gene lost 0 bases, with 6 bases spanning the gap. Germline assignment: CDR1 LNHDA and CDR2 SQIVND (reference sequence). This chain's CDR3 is CASGGSGANVLTF. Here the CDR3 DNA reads TGTGCCAGCGGGGGCTCTGGGGCCAACGTCCTGACTTTC.

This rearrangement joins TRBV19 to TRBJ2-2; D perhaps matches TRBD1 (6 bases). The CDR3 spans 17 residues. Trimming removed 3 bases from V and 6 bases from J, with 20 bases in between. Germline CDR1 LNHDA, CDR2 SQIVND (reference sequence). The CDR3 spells CASSIGLRTAGPGELFF. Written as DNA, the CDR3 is TGTGCCAGTAGTATCGGGTTGCGGACAGCTGGGCCCGGGGAGCTGTTTTTT.

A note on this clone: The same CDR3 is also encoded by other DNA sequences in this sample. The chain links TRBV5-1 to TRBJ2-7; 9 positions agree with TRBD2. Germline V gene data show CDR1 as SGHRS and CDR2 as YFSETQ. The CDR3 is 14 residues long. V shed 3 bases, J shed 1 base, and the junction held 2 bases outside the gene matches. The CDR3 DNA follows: TGCGCCAGCAGCTCGACTAGCGGATCCTACGAGCAGTACTTC. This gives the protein CASSSTSGSYEQYF.

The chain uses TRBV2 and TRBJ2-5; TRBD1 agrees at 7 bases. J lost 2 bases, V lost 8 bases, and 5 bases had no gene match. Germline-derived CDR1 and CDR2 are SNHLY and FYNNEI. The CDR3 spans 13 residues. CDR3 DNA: TGTGCCAGCCGGACAGGTGAACAAGAGACCCAGTACTTC. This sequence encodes CASRTGEQETQYF.

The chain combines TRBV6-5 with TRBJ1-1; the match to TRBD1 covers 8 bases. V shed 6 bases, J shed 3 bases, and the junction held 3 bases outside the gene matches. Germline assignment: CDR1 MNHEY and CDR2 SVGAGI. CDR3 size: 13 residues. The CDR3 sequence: CASRTGVYTEAFF. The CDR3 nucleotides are TGTGCCAGCAGGACAGGGGTTTACACTGAAGCTTTCTTT.

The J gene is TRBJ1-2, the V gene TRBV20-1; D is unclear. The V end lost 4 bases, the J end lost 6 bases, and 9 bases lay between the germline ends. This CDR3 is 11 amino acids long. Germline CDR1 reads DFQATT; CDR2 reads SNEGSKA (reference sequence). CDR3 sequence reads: CSAIGVNGYTF. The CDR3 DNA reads TGCAGTGCTATTGGAGTAAATGGCTACACCTTC.

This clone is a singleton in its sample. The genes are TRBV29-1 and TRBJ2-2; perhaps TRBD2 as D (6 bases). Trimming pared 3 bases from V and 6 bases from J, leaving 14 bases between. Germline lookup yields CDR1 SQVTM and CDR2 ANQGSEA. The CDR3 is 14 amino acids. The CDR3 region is CSVEGGGPSGELFF. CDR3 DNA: TGCAGCGTTGAGGGGGGAGGACCGTCCGGGGAGCTGTTTTTT.

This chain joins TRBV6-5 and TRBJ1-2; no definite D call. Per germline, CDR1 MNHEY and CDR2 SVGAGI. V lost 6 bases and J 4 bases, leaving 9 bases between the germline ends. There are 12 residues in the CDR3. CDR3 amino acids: CASRVAFYGYTF. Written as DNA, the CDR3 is TGTGCCAGCAGGGTAGCCTTCTATGGCTACACCTTC.

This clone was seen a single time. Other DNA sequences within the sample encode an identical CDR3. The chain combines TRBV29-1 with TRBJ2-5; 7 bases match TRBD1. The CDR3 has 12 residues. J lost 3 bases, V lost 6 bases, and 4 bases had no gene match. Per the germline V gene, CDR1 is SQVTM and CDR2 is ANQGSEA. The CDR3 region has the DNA TGCAGCGTACCCGACAGGGAAGAGACCCAGTACTTC. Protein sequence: CSVPDREETQYF.

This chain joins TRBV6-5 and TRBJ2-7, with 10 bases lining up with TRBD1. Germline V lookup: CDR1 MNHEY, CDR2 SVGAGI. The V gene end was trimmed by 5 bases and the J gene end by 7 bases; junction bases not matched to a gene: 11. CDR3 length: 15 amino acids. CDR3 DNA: TGTGCCAGCAGTCGACCGGGGACAGGGGCGCAGGAGCAGTACTTC. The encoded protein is CASSRPGTGAQEQYF.

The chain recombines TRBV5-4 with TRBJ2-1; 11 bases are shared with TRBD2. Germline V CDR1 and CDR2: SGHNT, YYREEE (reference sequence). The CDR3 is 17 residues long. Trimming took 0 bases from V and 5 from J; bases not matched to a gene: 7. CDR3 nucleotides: TGTGCCAGCAGCTTGGATATAGCGGGAGGGCCCCACAATGAGCAGTTCTTC. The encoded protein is CASSLDIAGGPHNEQFF.

The CDR3 reads CASSLGNVQGLGYTF. The DNA of the CDR3 is TGTGCCAGCAGCTTAGGCAACGTACAGGGTTTGGGCTACACCTTC. The chain carries TRBV7-6 and TRBJ1-2, with TRBD1 as a possible D gene (6 bases). The CDR3 extends over 15 amino acids. Germline CDR1 reads SGHVS; CDR2 reads FNYEAQ. With 1 base removed from V and 8 bases from J, the gap between germline ends came to 17 bases.

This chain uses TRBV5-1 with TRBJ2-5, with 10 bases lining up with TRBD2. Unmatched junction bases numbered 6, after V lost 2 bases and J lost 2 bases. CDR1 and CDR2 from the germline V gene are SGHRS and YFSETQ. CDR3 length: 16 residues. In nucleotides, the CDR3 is TGCGCCAGCAGCTTACAAGCGGGAGGGGGACAAGAGACCCAGTACTTC. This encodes CASSLQAGGGQETQYF.

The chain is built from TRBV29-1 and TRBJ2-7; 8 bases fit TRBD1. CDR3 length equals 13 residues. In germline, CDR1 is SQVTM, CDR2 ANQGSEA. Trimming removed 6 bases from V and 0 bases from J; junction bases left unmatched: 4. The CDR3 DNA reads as TGCAGCGTGGACAGGGAGGACTCCTACGAGCAGTACTTC. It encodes CSVDREDSYEQYF.

The CDR3 nucleotides read TGTGCCAGCAGCTCGGGACTAGCGGGAGAGCAGTACTTC. Encoded protein: CASSSGLAGEQYF. The V and J genes are TRBV3-1 (or the pseudogene TRBV3-2) and TRBJ2-7, with 13 bases identical to TRBD2. CDR1 and CDR2 from the germline V gene are LGHDT and YNNKEL (reference sequence). This CDR3 region has 13 residues. Trimming removed 5 bases from V and 7 bases from J; junction bases left unmatched: 2.

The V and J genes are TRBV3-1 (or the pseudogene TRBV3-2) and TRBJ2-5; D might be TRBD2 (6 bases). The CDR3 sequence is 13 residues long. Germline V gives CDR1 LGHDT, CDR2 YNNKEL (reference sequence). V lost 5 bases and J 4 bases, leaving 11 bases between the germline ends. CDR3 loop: CASSLTSRETQYF. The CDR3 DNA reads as TGTGCCAGCAGCTTGACTAGTCGAGAGACCCAGTACTTC.

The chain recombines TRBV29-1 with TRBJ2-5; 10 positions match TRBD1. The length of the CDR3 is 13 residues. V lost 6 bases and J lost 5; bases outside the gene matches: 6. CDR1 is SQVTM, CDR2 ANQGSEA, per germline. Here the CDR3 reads CSVRDRGPETQYF. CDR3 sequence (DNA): TGCAGCGTCAGGGACAGGGGACCCGAGACCCAGTACTTC.

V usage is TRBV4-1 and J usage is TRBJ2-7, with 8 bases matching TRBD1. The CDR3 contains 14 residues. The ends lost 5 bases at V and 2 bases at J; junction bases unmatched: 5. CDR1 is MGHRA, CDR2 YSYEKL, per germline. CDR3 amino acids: CASSTRTGTYEQYF. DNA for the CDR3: TGCGCCAGCAGCACCCGGACAGGGACCTACGAGCAGTACTTC.

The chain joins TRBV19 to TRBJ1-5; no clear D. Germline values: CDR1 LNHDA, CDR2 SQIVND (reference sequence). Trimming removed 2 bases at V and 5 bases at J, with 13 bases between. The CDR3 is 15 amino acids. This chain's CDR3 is CASSINTPGYQPQHF. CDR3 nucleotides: TGTGCCAGTAGTATAAACACCCCGGGGTATCAGCCCCAGCATTTT.

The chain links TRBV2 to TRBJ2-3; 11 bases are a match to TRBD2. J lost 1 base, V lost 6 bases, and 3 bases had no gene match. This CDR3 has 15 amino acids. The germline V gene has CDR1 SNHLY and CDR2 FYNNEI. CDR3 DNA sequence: TGTGCCAGCAGAGAGGGACTAGCGGGCACAGATACGCAGTATTTT. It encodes CASREGLAGTDTQYF.

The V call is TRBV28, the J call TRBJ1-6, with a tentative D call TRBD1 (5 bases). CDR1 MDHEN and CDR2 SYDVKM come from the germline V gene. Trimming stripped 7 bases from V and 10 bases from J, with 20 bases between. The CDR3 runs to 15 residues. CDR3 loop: CASNPFAGPESPLHF. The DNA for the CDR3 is TGTGCCAGCAATCCCTTCGCGGGGCCGGAGTCACCCCTCCACTTT.

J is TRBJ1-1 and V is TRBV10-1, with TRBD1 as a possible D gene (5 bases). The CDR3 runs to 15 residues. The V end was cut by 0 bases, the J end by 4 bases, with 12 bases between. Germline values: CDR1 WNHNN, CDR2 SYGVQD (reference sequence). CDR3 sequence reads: CASSESGGPGTEAFF. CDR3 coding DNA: TGCGCCAGCAGTGAGTCCGGGGGACCCGGCACTGAAGCTTTCTTT.

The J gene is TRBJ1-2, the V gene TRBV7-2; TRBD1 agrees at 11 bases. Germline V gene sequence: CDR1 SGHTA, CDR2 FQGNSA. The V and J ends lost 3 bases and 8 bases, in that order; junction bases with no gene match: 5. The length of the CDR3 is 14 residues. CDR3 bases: TGTGCCAGCAGCTTCGGACAGGGGGCGCCCGGCTACACCTTC. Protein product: CASSFGQGAPGYTF.

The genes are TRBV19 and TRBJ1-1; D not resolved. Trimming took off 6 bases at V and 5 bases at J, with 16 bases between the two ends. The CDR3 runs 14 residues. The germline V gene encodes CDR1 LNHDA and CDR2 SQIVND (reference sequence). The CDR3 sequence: CASSPGTGLTEAFF. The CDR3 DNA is TGTGCCAGTAGCCCCGGCACCGGGTTGACTGAAGCTTTCTTT.